This TCR beta chain came from a study of blood T cell repertoires in COVID-19. Study context: Acute and convalescent COVID-19 specimens originated in the United States, Italy and Spain. PBMCs, B-cell-depleted T cells, or T cells were the source of the cDNA or gDNA that made up the material.

Enrollment of patients from Seattle took place during active infection, with longitudinal follow-up. The protocol was immunoSEQ multiplex PCR, while the TCRdb copy is restricted to in-frame clones and leaves out a portion. Among hundreds of thousands of clones, about 87% were seen once, and the ten largest hold roughly 10%. The length of the CDR3 is 16 residues. The germline V gene has CDR1 SGHVS and CDR2 FQNEAQ. J was trimmed by 5 bases and V by 1 base; bases with no gene match: 6. The source is a woman aged 70 to 79 with COVID-19, enrolled during active disease. The rearrangement joins TRBV7-8 to TRBJ2-2; 8 bases line up with TRBD1. Sequencing was carried out using peripheral blood. CDR3 in amino acids: CASSLGSGGVTGELFF. The CDR3 region has the DNA TGTGCCAGCAGCTTAGGGTCAGGGGGCGTAACCGGGGAGCTGTTTTTT.